This TCR beta chain derives from a study of radiotherapy plus CTLA-4 blockade in lung cancer. Whole-study context: Objective responses emerged in about 20% of patients, and 30% to 40% attained disease control.

The CDR3 consists of 15 residues. The V gene's germline CDR1 is LNHDA and CDR2 SQIVND (reference sequence). V was clipped by 5 bases and J by 4 bases; unmatched bases: 11. Study results and caveats: Interferon-beta, together with early blood T cell clone dynamics, reportedly best predicted response. Among blood TCR repertoires after radiotherapy plus ipilimumab, tumor-derived clones expanded.

This table comes from immunoSEQ multiplex PCR, and its TCRdb copy is limited to in-frame clones, with some not included. This table holds some 98,000 clones, around 83% found once. Concerning this clone itself: The antigen remains unidentified.

Chemo-refractory metastatic non-small-cell lung cancer patients underwent focal radiation alongside CTLA-4 blockade with ipilimumab. The sample here was peripheral blood, taken from a patient treated with radiotherapy plus ipilimumab. This sequence was found in a human donor with non-small cell lung cancer who had a partial response to radiotherapy plus ipilimumab. This rearrangement joins TRBV19 to TRBJ2-7, with TRBD2 identical over 7 bases. CDR3 residues: CASSARLSGEYEQYF. For the CDR3, the DNA is TGTGCCAGTAGTGCAAGGCTCAGCGGGGAGTACGAGCAGTACTTC. The full variable domain, rest sourced from reference TRBV19 and TRBJ2-7, is DGGITQSPKYLFRKEGQNVTLSCEQNLNHDAMYWYRQDPGQGLRLIYYSQIVNDFQKGDIAEGYSVSREKKESFPLTVTSAQKNPTAFYLCASSARLSGEYEQYFGPGTRLTVT.